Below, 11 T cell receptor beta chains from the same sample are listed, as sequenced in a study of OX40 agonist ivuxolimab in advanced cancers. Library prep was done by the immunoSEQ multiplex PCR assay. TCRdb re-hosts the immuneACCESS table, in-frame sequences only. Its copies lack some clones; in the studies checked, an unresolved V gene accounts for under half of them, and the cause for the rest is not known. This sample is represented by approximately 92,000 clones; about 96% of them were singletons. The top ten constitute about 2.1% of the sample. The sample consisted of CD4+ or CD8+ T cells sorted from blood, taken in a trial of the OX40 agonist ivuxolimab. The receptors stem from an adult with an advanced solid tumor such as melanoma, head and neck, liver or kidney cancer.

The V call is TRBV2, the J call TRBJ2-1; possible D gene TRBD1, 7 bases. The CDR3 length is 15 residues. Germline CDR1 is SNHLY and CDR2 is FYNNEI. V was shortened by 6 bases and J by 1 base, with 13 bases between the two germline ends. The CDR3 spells CASREGQPSYNEQFF. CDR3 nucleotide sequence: TGTGCCAGCAGGGAGGGACAGCCTTCCTACAATGAGCAGTTCTTC.

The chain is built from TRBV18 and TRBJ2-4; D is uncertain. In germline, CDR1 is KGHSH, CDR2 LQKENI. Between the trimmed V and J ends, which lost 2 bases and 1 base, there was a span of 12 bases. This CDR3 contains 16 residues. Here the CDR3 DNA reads TGTGCCAGCTCACCAACTCCGGGCGAGGCCAAAAACATTCAGTACTTC. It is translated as CASSPTPGEAKNIQYF.

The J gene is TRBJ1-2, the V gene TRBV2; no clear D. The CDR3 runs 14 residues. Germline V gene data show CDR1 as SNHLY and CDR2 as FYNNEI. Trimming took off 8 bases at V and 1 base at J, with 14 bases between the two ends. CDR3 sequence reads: CASLLENFNYGYTF. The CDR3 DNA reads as TGTGCCAGCTTGTTGGAAAACTTTAACTATGGCTACACCTTC.

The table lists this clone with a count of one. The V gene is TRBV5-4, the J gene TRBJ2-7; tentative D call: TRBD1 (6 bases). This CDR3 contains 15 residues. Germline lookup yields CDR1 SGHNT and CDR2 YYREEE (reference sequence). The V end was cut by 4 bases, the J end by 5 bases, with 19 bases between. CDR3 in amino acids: CASSQEDSYPDEQYF. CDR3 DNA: TGTGCCAGCAGCCAGGAGGACAGCTACCCTGACGAGCAGTACTTC.

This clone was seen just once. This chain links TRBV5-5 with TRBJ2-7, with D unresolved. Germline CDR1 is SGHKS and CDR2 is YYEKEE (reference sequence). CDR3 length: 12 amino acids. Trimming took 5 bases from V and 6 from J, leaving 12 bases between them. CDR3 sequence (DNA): TGTGCCAGCAGTTCAGGTGTCGGCGAGCAGTACTTC. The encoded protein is CASSSGVGEQYF.

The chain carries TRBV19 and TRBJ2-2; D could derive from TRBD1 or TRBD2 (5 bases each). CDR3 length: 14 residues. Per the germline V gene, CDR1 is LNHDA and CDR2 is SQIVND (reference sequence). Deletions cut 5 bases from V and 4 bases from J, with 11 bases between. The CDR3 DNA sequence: TGTGCCAGTAGTTCCGGGACCTCCACCGGGGAGCTGTTTTTT. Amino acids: CASSSGTSTGELFF. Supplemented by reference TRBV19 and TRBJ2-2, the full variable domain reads DGGITQSPKYLFRKEGQNVTLSCEQNLNHDAMYWYRQDPGQGLRLIYYSQIVNDFQKGDIAEGYSVSREKKESFPLTVTSAQKNPTAFYLCASSSGTSTGELFFGEGSRLTVL.

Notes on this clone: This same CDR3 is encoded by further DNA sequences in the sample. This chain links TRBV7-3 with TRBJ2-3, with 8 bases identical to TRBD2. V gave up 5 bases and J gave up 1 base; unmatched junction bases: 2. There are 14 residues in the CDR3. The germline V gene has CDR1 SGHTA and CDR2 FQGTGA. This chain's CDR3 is CASSPLAGTDTQYF. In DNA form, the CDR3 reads TGTGCCAGCAGCCCACTAGCGGGCACAGATACGCAGTATTTT. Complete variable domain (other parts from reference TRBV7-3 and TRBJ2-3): GAGVSQTPSNKVTEKGKYVELRCDPISGHTALYWYRQSLGQGPEFLIYFQGTGAADDSGLPNDRFFAVRPEGSVSTLKIQRTERGDSAVYLCASSPLAGTDTQYFGPGTRLTVL.

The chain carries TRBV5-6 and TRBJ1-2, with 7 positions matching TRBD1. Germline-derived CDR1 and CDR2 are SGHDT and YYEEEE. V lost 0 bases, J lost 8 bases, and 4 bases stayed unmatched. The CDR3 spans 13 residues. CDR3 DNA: TGTGCCAGCAGCTTGGGACAGGGCGTCGGCTACACCTTC. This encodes CASSLGQGVGYTF.

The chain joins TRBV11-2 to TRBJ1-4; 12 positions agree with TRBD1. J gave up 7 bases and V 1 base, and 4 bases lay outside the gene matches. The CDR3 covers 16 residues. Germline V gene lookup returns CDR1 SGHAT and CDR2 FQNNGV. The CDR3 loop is CASSLVGQGASEKLFF. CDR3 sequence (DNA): TGTGCCAGCAGCTTAGTGGGACAGGGGGCTAGTGAAAAACTGTTTTTT.

CDR3: CATAGGTSGYNEQFF. DNA for the CDR3: TGTGCCACCGCTGGCGGGACTAGCGGGTACAATGAGCAGTTCTTC. The rearrangement links TRBV11-3 to TRBJ2-1; 12 bases align to TRBD2. CDR1 SGHNT and CDR2 YENEEA come from the germline V gene. This CDR3 is 15 amino acids long. The trim removed 10 bases at V and 4 bases at J, leaving 8 bases unmatched.

CDR3 loop: CASSPLIDSHFEAFF. As DNA, the CDR3 is TGTGCCAGCAGTCCCCTCATCGACAGCCACTTTGAAGCTTTCTTT. This chain links TRBV28 with TRBJ1-1, with D possibly matching TRBD1 (5 bases). The V gene lost 5 bases and the J gene lost 7 bases, with 20 bases spanning the gap. CDR3 size: 15 residues. Germline lookup yields CDR1 MDHEN and CDR2 SYDVKM.